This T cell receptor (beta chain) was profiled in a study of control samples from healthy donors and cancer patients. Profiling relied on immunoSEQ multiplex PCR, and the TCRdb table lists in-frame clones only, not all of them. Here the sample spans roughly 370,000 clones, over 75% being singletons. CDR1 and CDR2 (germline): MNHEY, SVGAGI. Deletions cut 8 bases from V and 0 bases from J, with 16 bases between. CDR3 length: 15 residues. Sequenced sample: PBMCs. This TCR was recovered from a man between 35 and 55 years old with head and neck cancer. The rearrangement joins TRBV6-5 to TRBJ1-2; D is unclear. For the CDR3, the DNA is TGTGCCAGCGCCCCGTCTTTCGACGCTAACTATGGCTACACCTTC. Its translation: CASAPSFDANYGYTF.